The sample holds a few counts of the clone carrying this T cell receptor (beta chain). This specimen belongs to a study of blood T cell repertoires in COVID-19. Study details: There were acute and convalescent COVID-19 samples, and they came from the United States, Italy and Spain. Nucleic acid was either cDNA or gDNA, and it came from T cells, B-cell-depleted T cells, or PBMCs.

TCRdb keeps only in-frame clones here, not all; method: immunoSEQ multiplex PCR. The table has about 40,000 clones, about 79% seen once; the top ten hold approximately 2.5%. Germline CDR1 MNHNS, CDR2 SASEGT. With 3 bases clipped from V and 7 bases from J, the junction kept 9 bases outside the gene matches. The CDR3 is 16 residues long. The V call is TRBV6-1, the J call TRBJ1-1, with 12 bases that match TRBD1. The clonotype comes from a woman aged 55-69 years with acute or convalescent COVID-19. The specimen sequenced was peripheral blood. The DNA for the CDR3 is TGTGCCAGCAGTGATGGTGGGGACAGGGGGCATAGTGAAGCTTTCTTT. Protein sequence: CASSDGGDRGHSEAFF.